The 30 T cell receptor beta chains reported below all come from one sample, sequenced in a study of T cell responses to AZD1222 COVID-19 vaccine listed by TCRdb under 2021. The sample's time point label is to be understood as: baseline before first vaccination. Libraries were prepared through the immunoSEQ multiplex PCR assay. TCRdb took over this immuneACCESS table, retaining in-frame rearrangements with V and J assigned. Such tables are incomplete; in checked studies, under half of the missing clones stem from an unresolved V gene, and the remainder is unexplained. This sample is represented by around 120,000 clones; 75% to 90% of them were singletons. 2.4% of the sample lies in the top ten. This material consisted of peripheral blood, taken on day 0 of AZD1222 vaccination. These TCRs come from an adult in good health.

V gene TRBV18 combines with J gene TRBJ2-1; D not certain. The CDR3 sequence is 13 residues long. The germline CDR1 and CDR2 sequences are KGHSH and LQKENI. Trimming took 1 base from V and 6 from J, leaving 7 bases between them. The CDR3 coding sequence is TGTGCCAGCTCACCACAAACCATCAATGAGCAGTTCTTC. As protein: CASSPQTINEQFF.

This clone has just one count. The chain uses TRBV5-1 and TRBJ2-2; a weak D match, TRBD1 (6 bases). The V gene lost 0 bases and the J gene lost 4 bases, with 13 bases spanning the gap. CDR1 and CDR2 (germline): SGHRS, YFSETQ. This CDR3 contains 16 residues. The CDR3 sequence is CASSLASGAGTGELFF. In nucleotides, the CDR3 is TGCGCCAGCAGCTTGGCATCAGGGGCCGGCACCGGGGAGCTGTTTTTT.

The chain is built from TRBV13 and TRBJ1-2; the D is unclear. Germline V gene lookup returns CDR1 PRHDT and CDR2 FYEKMQ (reference sequence). CDR3 size: 18 residues. Trimming pared 1 base from V and 0 bases from J, leaving 18 bases between. Written as DNA, the CDR3 is TGTGCCAGCAGCTTAGCAGGTTCGGCCCATCGGACTAACTATGGCTACACCTTC. Its translation is CASSLAGSAHRTNYGYTF.

V and J are TRBV30 and TRBJ1-5; D is unresolved. The V and J ends lost 0 bases and 1 base respectively, with 7 bases between them. Germline CDR1 and CDR2: GTSNPN and SVGIG (reference sequence). The CDR3 is 14 residues long. In DNA, the CDR3 is TGTGCCTGGAGTGTAACGGACAGCAATCAGCCCCAGCATTTT. Amino acids: CAWSVTDSNQPQHF.

This chain connects TRBV7-3 to TRBJ2-6; D call uncertain. Germline V gives CDR1 SGHTA, CDR2 FQGTGA. Trimming took 5 bases from V and 0 from J, leaving 8 bases between them. The length of the CDR3 is 15 residues. The CDR3 spells CASSPQSSGANVLTF. The CDR3 DNA reads as TGTGCCAGCAGCCCCCAGTCCTCTGGGGCCAACGTCCTGACTTTC.

This clone was counted between two and nine times. The CDR3 region is CASSLLAGAYDEQFF. The CDR3, as DNA: TGTGCCAGCAGTTTACTGGCGGGAGCGTACGATGAGCAGTTCTTC. The V and J genes are TRBV27 and TRBJ2-1; TRBD2 aligns across 7 bases. V lost 2 bases and J lost 8; bases outside the gene matches: 9. This CDR3 has 15 residues. Germline lookup yields CDR1 MNHEY and CDR2 SMNVEV (reference sequence).

The V gene is TRBV3-1 (or the pseudogene TRBV3-2), the J gene TRBJ2-1, with 10 positions matching TRBD1. The CDR3 loop spans 15 amino acids. In germline, CDR1 is LGHDT, CDR2 YNNKEL (reference sequence). V dropped 4 bases and J dropped 5; count of bases not matched to a gene: 5. The CDR3 reads CASSRGGQGHNEQFF. CDR3 nucleotide sequence: TGTGCCAGCAGCCGGGGGGGACAGGGGCACAATGAGCAGTTCTTC.

This clone was counted a single time. The chain combines TRBV5-5 with TRBJ1-4; D not certain. V was trimmed by 4 bases and J by 4 bases, leaving 14 bases between them. This CDR3 spans 15 amino acids. Germline assignment: CDR1 SGHKS and CDR2 YYEKEE (reference sequence). This chain's CDR3 is CASSRRTAGNEKLFF. The CDR3 DNA sequence: TGTGCCAGCAGCCGCCGGACCGCTGGTAATGAAAAACTGTTTTTT.

This chain uses TRBV27 with TRBJ2-5; 9 bases map to TRBD2. The V gene's germline CDR1 is MNHEY and CDR2 SMNVEV (reference sequence). J gave up 6 bases and V 7 bases, and 15 bases lay outside the gene matches. This CDR3 is built from 16 residues. The DNA for the CDR3 is TGTGCCAGCATGTCCTTTGCGGGAGGGCCGGGAAAGACCCAGTACTTC. The encoded protein is CASMSFAGGPGKTQYF.

V gene TRBV6-1 combines with J gene TRBJ1-1; the D gene is possibly TRBD1 (5 bases). Trimming pared 0 bases from V and 4 bases from J, leaving 9 bases between. Germline CDR1 is MNHNS and CDR2 is SASEGT. CDR3 length equals 14 residues. The CDR3 reads CASSEAWGSTEAFF. The CDR3 DNA sequence: TGTGCCAGCAGTGAAGCCTGGGGCAGCACTGAAGCTTTCTTT.

The chain recombines TRBV12-3 or TRBV12-4 with TRBJ2-5; no definite D call. Trimming removed 6 bases at V and 5 bases at J, with 10 bases between. There are 12 residues in the CDR3. The CDR3 spells CASRSVGETQYF. The CDR3, as DNA: TGTGCCAGCAGATCGGTAGGGGAGACCCAGTACTTC.

The J gene is TRBJ2-7, the V gene TRBV29-1, with D perhaps being TRBD1 or TRBD2 (5 bases each). Trimming took 6 bases from V and 4 from J, leaving 10 bases between them. The CDR3 loop spans 11 amino acids. Germline V CDR1 and CDR2: SQVTM, ANQGSEA. The CDR3: CSVGETYEQYF. The CDR3, as DNA: TGCAGCGTGGGGGAGACTTACGAGCAGTACTTC.

This clone appeared a single time. The V call is TRBV20-1, the J call TRBJ2-1, with D tentatively TRBD2 (5 bases). Germline loops: CDR1 DFQATT, CDR2 SNEGSKA (reference sequence). The CDR3 covers 11 residues. V was pared by 6 bases and J by 9 bases, with 12 bases between. DNA for the CDR3: TGCAGTGCCCAGACGGGGTTTGAGCAGTTCTTC. This translates into CSAQTGFEQFF.

The chain carries TRBV12-3 or TRBV12-4 and TRBJ1-2; D might be TRBD1 (5 bases). V lost 4 bases to trimming and J lost 12 bases, with 15 bases between them. There are 12 residues in the CDR3. This chain's CDR3 is CASSSTGTRNTF. In nucleotides, the CDR3 is TGTGCCAGCAGTTCGACCGGGACCCGGAACACCTTC.

The J gene is TRBJ1-3, the V gene TRBV6-5; no definite D call. Germline V gene lookup returns CDR1 MNHEY and CDR2 SVGAGI. The CDR3 spans 16 residues. The V gene lost 0 bases and the J gene lost 0 bases, with 9 bases spanning the gap. DNA of the CDR3: TGTGCCAGCAGTTACTCGCCGGGAAGCTCTGGAAACACCATATATTTT. Translating gives CASSYSPGSSGNTIYF.

The genes are TRBV3-1 (or the pseudogene TRBV3-2) and TRBJ2-1, with 12 bases fitting TRBD2. The trim removed 4 bases at V and 4 bases at J, leaving 5 bases unmatched. The CDR3 runs to 16 residues. CDR1 LGHDT and CDR2 YNNKEL come from the germline V gene (reference sequence). The CDR3 DNA follows: TGTGCCAGCAGCCTGGCCGGGACTAGCGGGTACAATGAGCAGTTCTTC. It translates to CASSLAGTSGYNEQFF.

This chain joins TRBV5-6 and TRBJ2-1; no clear D. V lost 5 bases to trimming and J lost 3 bases, with 12 bases between them. CDR3 length: 14 residues. Germline V gene lookup returns CDR1 SGHDT and CDR2 YYEEEE. In DNA, the CDR3 is TGTGCCAGCAGTTTCAGGCTCTACTACAATGAGCAGTTCTTC. Translating it yields CASSFRLYYNEQFF.

In DNA form, the CDR3 reads TGTGCCAGCAGCTTGGCGTCACCGAATAGCAATCAGCCCCAGCATTTT. Translation gives CASSLASPNSNQPQHF. The V call is TRBV5-6, the J call TRBJ1-5; D is undetermined. Germline CDR1 and CDR2: SGHDT and YYEEEE. The CDR3 contains 16 residues. The V end lost 0 bases, the J end lost 0 bases, and 10 bases lay between the germline ends.

The V call is TRBV7-8, the J call TRBJ1-5; D ambiguous. This CDR3 contains 14 residues. CDR1 SGHVS and CDR2 FQNEAQ come from the germline V gene. The V and J ends lost 0 bases and 4 bases respectively, with 7 bases between them. CDR3 nucleotide sequence: TGTGCCAGCAGCTTAGCTGGATCGAATCAGCCCCAGCATTTT. This sequence encodes CASSLAGSNQPQHF.

This clone appeared once. The chain links TRBV6-5 to TRBJ1-5; the match to TRBD1 covers 7 bases. V dropped 5 bases and J dropped 4; count of bases not matched to a gene: 5. The CDR3 spans 14 residues. CDR1 and CDR2 (germline): MNHEY, SVGAGI. Here the CDR3 DNA reads TGTGCCAGCAGTCGGACAGGAAGTAATCAGCCCCAGCATTTT. Amino acid sequence: CASSRTGSNQPQHF.

The rearrangement uses TRBV9 and TRBJ1-6, with 12 bases identical to TRBD1. The CDR3 is 19 residues long. V shed 0 bases and J 7 bases; nucleotides not matched to a gene: 11. Germline-derived CDR1 and CDR2 are SGDLS and YYNGEE. The CDR3 DNA reads TGTGCCAGCAGCGTAGGACTGAGGGACAGGGGGCTTATGAATTCACCCCTCCACTTT. Protein product: CASSVGLRDRGLMNSPLHF.

This sequence joins TRBV15 and TRBJ1-5; D gene uncertain. Trimming removed 5 bases from V and 0 bases from J, with 5 bases in between. The CDR3 is 13 residues long. In germline, CDR1 is LNHNV, CDR2 YYDKDF (reference sequence). CDR3 DNA: TGTGCCACCAGCGGTATTAGCAATCAGCCCCAGCATTTT. This encodes CATSGISNQPQHF.

This chain connects TRBV5-1 to TRBJ1-2, with 9 nucleotides matching TRBD1. Losses at the gene ends were 4 bases for V and 3 bases for J; bases not matched to a gene: 4. The V gene's germline CDR1 is SGHRS and CDR2 YFSETQ. CDR3 length equals 14 residues. The CDR3 loop reads CASSTGTGHYGYTF. CDR3 sequence (DNA): TGCGCCAGCAGCACCGGGACAGGGCACTATGGCTACACCTTC.

V is TRBV19 and J is TRBJ1-2; D perhaps matches TRBD1 (6 bases). With 3 bases removed from V and 5 bases from J, the gap between germline ends came to 25 bases. The germline CDR1 and CDR2 sequences are LNHDA and SQIVND (reference sequence). This CDR3 has 18 amino acids. This chain's CDR3 is CASSIDPALQGAEYGYTF. The CDR3 DNA follows: TGTGCCAGTAGTATTGATCCTGCCCTACAGGGAGCTGAGTATGGCTACACCTTC.

V is TRBV20-1 and J is TRBJ2-2, with 14 bases lining up with TRBD2. With V trimmed by 3 bases and J by 3 bases, 6 bases remained unmatched. Germline CDR1 and CDR2: DFQATT and SNEGSKA (reference sequence). The CDR3 runs to 17 residues. The CDR3: CSASGGLAGVYTGELFF. The CDR3 region has the DNA TGCAGTGCTAGTGGGGGACTAGCGGGAGTGTACACCGGGGAGCTGTTTTTT.

The gene calls are TRBV10-2 and TRBJ1-1; 7 bases are a match to TRBD1. V was clipped by 6 bases and J by 3 bases; unmatched bases: 4. Looked up from germline, CDR1 is WSHSY and CDR2 is SAAADI. The CDR3 has 13 amino acids. The CDR3 DNA reads TGCGCCAGCAGACGAACAGGGGACACTGAAGCTTTCTTT. Translated: CASRRTGDTEAFF.

This clone turned up a few times. The chain links TRBV7-6 to TRBJ1-6; D is unresolved. The CDR3 loop spans 12 amino acids. CDR1 SGHVS and CDR2 FNYEAQ come from the germline V gene. Trimming shortened V by 1 base and J by 9 bases, and 4 bases separated the two germline ends. The CDR3 DNA reads as TGTGCCAGCAGCTTAGGGTCTTCACCCCTCCACTTT. Translating it yields CASSLGSSPLHF. Full variable domain (outside the CDR3, taken from reference TRBV7-6 and TRBJ1-6): GAGVSQSPRYKVTKRGQDVALRCDPISGHVSLYWYRQALGQGPEFLTYFNYEAQQDKSGLPNDRFSAERPEGSISTLTIQRTEQRDSAMYRCASSLGSSPLHFGNGTRLTVT.

This chain joins TRBV19 and TRBJ1-3, with a weak D call TRBD1 (5 bases). V was clipped by 9 bases and J by 4 bases, with 16 bases between them. The germline CDR1 and CDR2 sequences are LNHDA and SQIVND (reference sequence). The length of the CDR3 is 14 residues. CDR3 nucleotides: TGTGCCAGCGAACACCAGGGTTCGGGAAACACCATATATTTT. This translates into CASEHQGSGNTIYF.

The chain combines TRBV28 with TRBJ1-2; D possibly corresponds to TRBD1 (6 bases). The CDR3 is made up of 15 amino acids. Germline values: CDR1 MDHEN, CDR2 SYDVKM. V lost 8 bases to trimming and J lost 4 bases, with 20 bases between them. The CDR3 DNA follows: TGTGCCAGCCGCCGGGGTCTACAAGGGGGCTATGGCTACACCTTC. This sequence encodes CASRRGLQGGYGYTF.

This chain uses TRBV11-2 with TRBJ2-5, with 10 bases that match TRBD1. Germline V gives CDR1 SGHAT, CDR2 FQNNGV. V lost 1 base and J lost 2; bases outside the gene matches: 4. The CDR3 spans 16 residues. The CDR3 sequence: CASSLVWTGGQETQYF. Here the CDR3 DNA reads TGTGCCAGCAGCTTAGTGTGGACAGGGGGTCAAGAGACCCAGTACTTC.